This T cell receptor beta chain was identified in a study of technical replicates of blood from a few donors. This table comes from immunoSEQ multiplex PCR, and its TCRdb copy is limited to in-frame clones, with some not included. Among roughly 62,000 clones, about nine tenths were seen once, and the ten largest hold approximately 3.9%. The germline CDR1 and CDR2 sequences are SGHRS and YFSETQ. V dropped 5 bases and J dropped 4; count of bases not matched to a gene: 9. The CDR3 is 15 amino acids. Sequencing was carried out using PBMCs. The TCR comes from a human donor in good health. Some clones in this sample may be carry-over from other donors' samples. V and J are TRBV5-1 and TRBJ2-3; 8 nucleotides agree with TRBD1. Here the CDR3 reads CASSLTGALPDTQYF. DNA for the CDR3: TGCGCCAGCAGTCTGACAGGGGCACTGCCAGATACGCAGTATTTT.